This T cell receptor beta chain was identified during a study of blood T cell repertoires in COVID-19. The cohort comprised adults aged about 18 to 90 years residing in under 25 US areas. The study assigned cohorts using participant-reported clinical history. Recovered status in Cohort 3 required two negative PCRs, clearance, or symptom resolution. The table came from immunoSEQ multiplex PCR; TCRdb's copy has only in-frame clones and leaves some out. The sample records 500,000 or so clones, about nine tenths being singletons. With respect to this clone: The same CDR3 is also encoded by other DNA sequences in this sample.

Between the trimmed V and J ends, which lost 9 bases and 3 bases, there was a span of 10 bases. The length of the CDR3 is 12 residues. V and J are TRBV12-3 or TRBV12-4 and TRBJ2-3; tentatively, D is TRBD2 (7 bases). The TCR originated in a woman aged 18-29 years who had recovered from COVID-19. Sequencing was done on a sample of PBMCs or T cells enriched from blood (not recorded which). CDR3 bases: TGTGCCAGTAGGGGGGGGACAGATACGCAGTATTTT. Translating gives CASRGGTDTQYF.